The rows below give T cell receptor beta chains drawn from one sample of a study of CD8 T cells in ankylosing spondylitis. TCRdb analysed the 5' RACE reads with MiXCR anew, one entry per CDR3 protein. The table includes about 300,000 distinct CDR3 sequences, 11% detected once. Sequences were obtained from blood, either unsorted or a sorted T cell fraction (not recorded which). All receptors come from a female donor with ankylosing spondylitis or in good health (not recorded which). Each CDR3 is given with its conserved first and last residue. D genes are given only for firm matches. Clone size is shown for a subset of rows, as once, few, many or a class of expanded clone.

clone size	D gene	V gene	J gene	CDR3 DNA	CDR3 protein
many	-	TRBV3-1	TRBJ2-7	TGTGCCAGCAGCCGATGGCGGGAAGGGGAGCAGTACTTC	CASSRWREGEQYF
few	TRBD1	TRBV25-1	TRBJ2-2	TGTGCCAGCGCCGGACAGGGGGCAGCCGGGGAGCTGTTTTTT	CASAGQGAAGELFF
many	TRBD1	TRBV5-1	TRBJ1-6	TGCGCCAGCAGCTTGGTGAGCGTCAGGGGGAATTCACCCCTCCACTTT	CASSLVSVRGNSPLHF
few	-	TRBV7-2	TRBJ2-6	TGTGCCAGCAGCCGCCGGAGGAATTCTGGGGCCAACGTCCTGACTTTC	CASSRRRNSGANVLTF
many	-	TRBV20-1	TRBJ2-5	TGCAGTGCGCGGGACCGCTGGGACTCAGAGACCCAGTACTTC	CSARDRWDSETQYF
-	-	TRBV7-9	TRBJ2-7	TGTGCCAGCTCATGGCGTAACGAGCAGTACTTC	CASSWRNEQYF
many	-	TRBV12-3/TRBV12-4	TRBJ2-2	TGTGCCAGCAGTTGGGGGGGGCTGAGCACCGGGGAGCTGTTTTTT	CASSWGGLSTGELFF
many	-	TRBV20-1	TRBJ2-1	TGCAGTGCCCCAAAAAGTGCGGGGGCTTACAATGAGCAGTTCTTC	CSAPKSAGAYNEQFF
many	-	TRBV4-1	TRBJ1-1	TGCGCCAGCAGCCAAGAGCTGACAAGGAACACTGAAGCTTTCTTT	CASSQELTRNTEAFF
few	-	TRBV5-1	TRBJ2-3	TGCGCCAGCAGTTCGGGACCCGTGGGCACAGATACGCAGTATTTT	CASSSGPVGTDTQYF
few	TRBD1	TRBV7-6	TRBJ2-7	TGTGCCAGCAGCGCCCAACCGACAGGGCTAGACGAGCAGTACTTC	CASSAQPTGLDEQYF
few	TRBD2	TRBV12-3/TRBV12-4	TRBJ2-7	TGTGCCAGCAGTTTAGGGGGCCTAGCGGCTTACGAGCAGTACTTC	CASSLGGLAAYEQYF
once	-	TRBV29-1	TRBJ2-3	TGCAGCGTTGAAGGTGAGGGGGAACAGACGACAGATACGCAGTATTTT	CSVEGEGEQTTDTQYF
many	-	TRBV12-3/TRBV12-4	TRBJ2-3	TGTGCCAGCACCCTGGGGGGTGGTGGATTCACAGATACGCAGTATTTT	CASTLGGGGFTDTQYF
many	-	TRBV28	TRBJ2-7	TGTGCCAGCAGTCGACTGACGAGCTTCGACTACGAGCAGTACTTC	CASSRLTSFDYEQYF
many	TRBD2	TRBV20-1	TRBJ2-3	TGCAGTGCTCGCCACCTTCGAGCGGGGAGTGGAGATACGCAGTATTTT	CSARHLRAGSGDTQYF
few	-	TRBV6-1	TRBJ1-5	TGTGCCAGCAGTGAAGTGGCGGAAAATCAGCCCCAGCATTTT	CASSEVAENQPQHF
many	TRBD1	TRBV5-1	TRBJ1-4	TGCGCCAGCAGCCCGGGGACAGGGGTAACTAATGAAAAACTGTTTTTT	CASSPGTGVTNEKLFF
many	TRBD2	TRBV4-2	TRBJ2-5	TGTGCCAGCAGCCAAGTCCCCTTAGCGGGAGTCATGGAGACCCAGTACTTC	CASSQVPLAGVMETQYF
many	-	TRBV7-8	TRBJ2-1	TGTGCCAGCAGAGGGGGTCTAGCGGTGAACAATGAGCAGTTCTTC	CASRGGLAVNNEQFF
few	-	TRBV11-2	TRBJ2-5	TGTGCCAGCAGCCCGTTTTTTTGGGGGACAGAGACCCAGTACTTC	CASSPFFWGTETQYF
many	TRBD1	TRBV12-3/TRBV12-4	TRBJ1-5	TGTGCCAGCAGTTTTGCGACAGGGTCTCAGCCCCAGCATTTT	CASSFATGSQPQHF
once	-	TRBV6-5	TRBJ1-4	TGTGCCAGCAGTTACCGAAACCCAGAAAAACTGTTTTTT	CASSYRNPEKLFF
many	-	TRBV10-3	TRBJ2-3	TGTGCCATCAGTGAGAGGGGGGGAATAGATACGCAGTATTTT	CAISERGGIDTQYF
few	-	TRBV6-1	TRBJ1-5	TGTGCCAGCAGTCGCGGTGGGGATGGTGCTCGGAGCAATCAGCCCCAGCATTTT	CASSRGGDGARSNQPQHF
once	-	TRBV2	TRBJ2-5	TGTGCCAGCAAGGCAGCCGGGGCAGCCCAGCTAAGAGGAGAGACCCAGTACTTC	CASKAAGAAQLRGETQYF
many	-	TRBV12-3/TRBV12-4	TRBJ1-6	TGTGCCAGCAAACAGTCGGCCAGATATTCACCCCTCCACTTT	CASKQSARYSPLHF
few	TRBD2	TRBV5-1	TRBJ2-1	TGCGCCAGCAGCTTGAACGGGGGGGCCCTCGATGAGCAGTTCTTC	CASSLNGGALDEQFF
few	TRBD2	TRBV20-1	TRBJ2-1	TGCTGTGCTAGAGATTATTTTAGCGGGCTCACCTACAATGAGCAGTTCTTC	CCARDYFSGLTYNEQFF
many	TRBD1	TRBV20-1	TRBJ2-1	TGCAGTGCGGAGGCCGGACAGGGGGCCAATGAGCAGTTCTTC	CSAEAGQGANEQFF
many	-	TRBV10-3	TRBJ2-5	TGTGCCATCAGTAGTAACCAAGAGACCCAGTACTTC	CAISSNQETQYF
many	-	TRBV20-1	TRBJ2-1	TGCAGTGCTAGAGAGGGATCTTCCTACAATGAGCAGTTCTTC	CSAREGSSYNEQFF
-	TRBD1	TRBV7-2	TRBJ2-7	TGTGCCAGCAGCTTGTTCAGGGGGCAGAACGAGCAGTACTTC	CASSLFRGQNEQYF
few	-	TRBV5-1	TRBJ2-2	TGCGCCAGCAGCTTGGGGGCTTTGGACACCGGGGAGCTGTTTTTT	CASSLGALDTGELFF
many	-	TRBV12-3/TRBV12-4	TRBJ2-3	TGTGCCAGCAGTTCGAAGGGGGACCACCCTATGGATACGCAGTATTTT	CASSSKGDHPMDTQYF
many	-	TRBV20-1	TRBJ2-2	TGCAGTGCTAGCCTGATTCGTGGCACCGGGGAGCTGTTTTTT	CSASLIRGTGELFF
-	-	TRBV7-8	TRBJ1-6	TGTGCCAGCAGCTTACAGGGTAATAATTCACCCCTCCACTTT	CASSLQGNNSPLHF
many	-	TRBV28	TRBJ1-1	TGTGCCAGCAGACCGACGGATCTGGGTATGAACACTGAAGCTTTCTTT	CASRPTDLGMNTEAFF
-	-	TRBV14	TRBJ1-3	TGTGCCAGCAGCGGGCCAGAACTTGGAAACACCATATATTTT	CASSGPELGNTIYF
many	TRBD2	TRBV5-1	TRBJ2-3	TGCGCCAGCAGCGCCCTTAGCGGGCTTGGAGATACGCAGTATTTT	CASSALSGLGDTQYF
many	-	TRBV5-1	TRBJ2-3	TGCGCCAGCCAGGAGCCACCGGCCCACACAGATACGCAGTATTTT	CASQEPPAHTDTQYF